These T cell receptor beta chains were read from a single sample in a study of blood T cell repertoires in COVID-19. Profiled with immunoSEQ multiplex PCR; TCRdb holds only in-frame clones, not every one. The data show about 400,000 clones, 88% seen once. The material sequenced was PBMCs or T cells enriched from blood (not recorded which). The receptors here all came from a woman aged 40 to 50 with acute COVID-19. CDR3s include the opening cysteine and the closing phenylalanine or tryptophan. Fields, in order: V gene, CDR3 protein.

TRBV5-1,CASSLEYLAGVSQETQYF
TRBV5-1,CASSQAAGGGSDTQYF
TRBV3-1/TRBV3-2,CASSPRAQAGVYNEQFF
TRBV25-1,CASSDRGITGELFF
TRBV7-9,CASSFGQGSGNTIYF
TRBV11-2,CASSGGTGRNSPLHF
TRBV24-1,CATSGQGVSVGYTF
TRBV2,CASSEQQGRRQPQHF
TRBV7-8,CASSSRGDGIQYF
TRBV4-1,CASSQEAGQTQETQYF
TRBV2,CASSDQGTDTQYF
TRBV18,CASSPSGTNYGYTF
TRBV2,CASSGTTGSITNYGYTF
TRBV12-3/TRBV12-4,CASRGRSGNTIYF
TRBV3-1/TRBV3-2,CASSLQSSTDTQYF
TRBV7-9,CASSTPGGTSNYGYTF
TRBV30,CAWTQGYGYTF
TRBV29-1,CSVDGRNTEAFF
TRBV11-2,CASRDWGRRQETQYF
TRBV5-5,CASSFRTGSYEQYF
TRBV24-1,CATLPRTGANVLTF
TRBV19,CASSLAGEGNIQYF
TRBV10-1,CASSEVEAFGPVNSPLHF
TRBV29-1,CSVEGDHTEAFF
TRBV5-1,CASSLGLAGGTDTQYF
TRBV6-5,CASTVTGTNEKLFF
TRBV15,CATSRVQGAQYSGNTIYF
TRBV21-1,CASNKQGNTEAFF
TRBV6-5,CASNTGGGGDGYTF
TRBV10-3,CAISEGTGKLGEKLFF
TRBV5-1,CASSLKTSEETQYF
TRBV5-1,CASSLPPTGGQETQYF
TRBV7-9,CASSLVPGTNEAFF
TRBV5-5,CASSPHGQGYTF
TRBV5-6,CASVRWALPGEQYF
TRBV4-2,CASSQDFSERKYEQYF
TRBV5-1,CASRSPSSYNSPLHF
TRBV29-1,CSVAGQGNQPQHF
TRBV5-6,CASSLAEWGPGELFF
TRBV15,CATSRDSAGTRTDTQYF
TRBV15,CATSRQQGAETQYF
TRBV19,CASSMDSDNSPLHF
TRBV5-5,CASSNPGTGLTGELFF
TRBV7-2,CASSSRLAGVKFF
TRBV6-2/TRBV6-3,CASSRTGVNTEAFF
TRBV7-9,CASSLAQGDYNYGYTF
TRBV18,CATGTGSYNEQFF
TRBV20-1,CSASTGFGYTF
TRBV3-1/TRBV3-2,CASSQRTGTYEQYF
TRBV6-5,CASSYEGALGGYTF
TRBV14,CASSQERTGSSGANVLTF
TRBV30,CAWSPTDRGGKLFF
TRBV5-4,CASSGGGRVYEQYF
TRBV4-1,CASSQLGRANTGELFF
TRBV6-5,CASSISRLHF
TRBV5-1,CASSLNSDSPLHF
TRBV5-1,CASSLGLARSSTDTQYF
TRBV6-5,CASSNRGVGEKLFF
TRBV5-1,CASSLVFREVQETQYF